Below are 19 T cell receptor beta chains sequenced from a single sample in a study of T cell changes during pregnancy in multiple sclerosis. Sequenced by immunoSEQ multiplex PCR; TCRdb stores in-frame clones only, minus some. The table includes 90,000 to 120,000 clones, around nine tenths detected once. The source was peripheral blood, collected in the second trimester of pregnancy. Receptor source: a female donor with multiple sclerosis, enrolled in a pregnancy study.

V gene TRBV11-2 combines with J gene TRBJ1-1, with unresolved D. Germline V gene data show CDR1 as SGHAT and CDR2 as FQNNGV. The CDR3 has 13 amino acids. V was pared by 1 base and J by 7 bases, with 10 bases between. The DNA of the CDR3 is TGTGCCAGCAGCTTAGCGGGGTACGGTGAAGCTTTCTTT. Amino acid sequence: CASSLAGYGEAFF.

This sequence joins TRBV15 and TRBJ1-5, with D tentatively TRBD1 (6 bases). CDR1 and CDR2 from the germline V gene are LNHNV and YYDKDF (reference sequence). Deletions cut 1 base from V and 1 base from J, with 14 bases between. The CDR3 consists of 17 residues. The CDR3 nucleotides are TGTGCCACCAGCAGAGCAGTCGGGACACGGAGCAATCAGCCCCAGCATTTT. As protein: CATSRAVGTRSNQPQHF.

The V call is TRBV27, the J call TRBJ1-5; D is unclear. Trimming left V 8 bases short and J 7 bases short, with 21 bases between. This CDR3 comprises 15 residues. Germline CDR1 and CDR2: MNHEY and SMNVEV (reference sequence). CDR3: CASGPLERRGQPQHF. The CDR3 DNA is TGTGCCAGCGGTCCCCTGGAGAGGCGCGGGCAGCCCCAGCATTTT.

CDR3 nucleotides: TGTGCCAGCTCCATAGGCGCGGGAGGCTACCAAGAGACCCAGTACTTC. This encodes CASSIGAGGYQETQYF. The chain carries TRBV2 and TRBJ2-5; 8 bases are a match to TRBD2. CDR3 size: 16 residues. Germline lookup yields CDR1 SNHLY and CDR2 FYNNEI. After removal of 8 bases from V and 0 bases from J, the junction contained 11 bases not matched to a gene.

The V gene is TRBV2, the J gene TRBJ1-1; D is ambiguous. CDR1 and CDR2 (germline): SNHLY, FYNNEI. The CDR3 totals 14 residues. Trimming removed 6 bases from V and 0 bases from J, with 11 bases in between. For the CDR3, the DNA is TGTGCCAGCAGCGGGCGGAGGCTGAACACTGAAGCTTTCTTT. This sequence encodes CASSGRRLNTEAFF.

This rearrangement joins TRBV7-2 to TRBJ1-1, with D tentatively TRBD1 (5 bases). The germline gives CDR1 SGHTA, CDR2 FQGNSA. CDR3 length: 15 residues. Between the trimmed V and J ends, which lost 5 bases and 3 bases, there was a span of 16 bases. The CDR3 spells CASSVPRTGDTEAFF. The CDR3 coding sequence is TGTGCCAGCAGCGTACCAAGAACGGGGGACACTGAAGCTTTCTTT.

The chain combines TRBV19 with TRBJ1-2, with TRBD1 matching 8 bases. CDR3 length: 14 amino acids. CDR1 LNHDA and CDR2 SQIVND come from the germline V gene (reference sequence). V shed 4 bases, J shed 8 bases, and the junction held 9 bases outside the gene matches. In DNA, the CDR3 is TGTGCCAGTAGTACTAGGGGACAGGAGCAAGGCTACACCTTC. It codes for CASSTRGQEQGYTF.

The chain combines TRBV4-2 with TRBJ2-2, with TRBD2 matching over 9 bases. With V trimmed by 0 bases and J by 5 bases, 7 bases remained unmatched. The CDR3 sequence is 17 residues long. CDR1 is LGHNA, CDR2 YNFKEQ, per germline. The CDR3 nucleotides read TGTGCCAGCAGCCAAGAAGTCGGACTAGCGTTTACCGGGGAGCTGTTTTTT. Translated: CASSQEVGLAFTGELFF.

The chain recombines TRBV5-1 with TRBJ2-3; 9 bases are shared with TRBD2. The CDR3 has 15 residues. The trim removed 3 bases at V and 5 bases at J, leaving 7 bases unmatched. Germline lookup yields CDR1 SGHRS and CDR2 YFSETQ. CDR3 DNA sequence: TGCGCCAGCAGCTCCTTAGCGGGAGAGGGAGATACGCAGTATTTT. As protein: CASSSLAGEGDTQYF.

The J gene is TRBJ2-2, the V gene TRBV5-1, with a possible D match to TRBD1 (6 bases). Germline V gene sequence: CDR1 SGHRS, CDR2 YFSETQ. The ends were cut back, 0 bases at V and 1 base at J, with 10 bases in the middle. The CDR3 spans 16 residues. The CDR3 sequence: CASSLVGTLNTGELFF. The CDR3 DNA reads TGCGCCAGCAGCTTGGTTGGGACATTGAACACCGGGGAGCTGTTTTTT.

The chain recombines TRBV28 with TRBJ1-5, with 10 bases lining up with TRBD1. The trim removed 3 bases at V and 6 bases at J, leaving 5 bases unmatched. Germline V gene sequence: CDR1 MDHEN, CDR2 SYDVKM. The CDR3 consists of 15 residues. The CDR3 DNA reads TGTGCCAGCAGTTTTGGACAGGGGGGCGGTCAGCCCCAGCATTTT. Translation: CASSFGQGGGQPQHF.

The V gene is TRBV6-1, the J gene TRBJ1-4; 11 positions match TRBD1. The J segment lost 0 bases and the V segment lost 4 bases, leaving 4 bases of the junction unmatched. Germline V lookup: CDR1 MNHNS, CDR2 SASEGT. CDR3 size: 17 residues. CDR3 DNA: TGTGCCAGCAGTGGTGGACAGGGGGCAGCAACTAATGAAAAACTGTTTTTT. This translates into CASSGGQGAATNEKLFF.

The chain employs TRBV29-1 and TRBJ2-1; D is unclear. In germline, CDR1 is SQVTM, CDR2 ANQGSEA. This CDR3 has 12 residues. V lost 3 bases, J lost 6 bases, and 9 bases lay in between. The CDR3 reads CSVDTTFNEQFF. In DNA form, the CDR3 reads TGCAGCGTTGATACGACTTTCAATGAGCAGTTCTTC.

The chain has TRBV29-1 and TRBJ2-7; D possibly corresponds to TRBD1 (6 bases). Germline CDR1 reads SQVTM; CDR2 reads ANQGSEA. The CDR3 is 16 residues long. The V end lost 6 bases, the J end lost 1 base, and 22 bases lay between the germline ends. CDR3 nucleotide sequence: TGCAGCGTGATGACAGGACAGCCGTCTCTGTCCTACGAGCAGTACTTC. Translating gives CSVMTGQPSLSYEQYF.

The rearrangement uses TRBV7-2 and TRBJ2-2; 7 positions agree with TRBD1. Germline-derived CDR1 and CDR2 are SGHTA and FQGNSA. This CDR3 spans 18 amino acids. The V segment lost 2 bases and the J segment 4 bases; nucleotides outside the gene matches: 13. The CDR3 spells CASSLNPGRGIPTGELFF. CDR3 nucleotide sequence: TGTGCCAGCAGCTTAAATCCAGGCAGGGGGATTCCCACCGGGGAGCTGTTTTTT.

The V call is TRBV2, the J call TRBJ2-1; the D gene is possibly TRBD2 (7 bases). Trimming took off 7 bases at V and 9 bases at J, with 19 bases between the two ends. CDR1 and CDR2 (germline): SNHLY, FYNNEI. The CDR3 contains 14 residues. CDR3 amino acids: CASTQEGGAAEQFF. CDR3 nucleotide sequence: TGTGCCAGCACCCAAGAGGGGGGGGCCGCTGAGCAGTTCTTC.

The chain recombines TRBV6-5 with TRBJ1-1, with 10 positions matching TRBD1. There are 16 residues in the CDR3. V was clipped by 0 bases and J by 1 base; unmatched bases: 2. The germline gives CDR1 MNHEY, CDR2 SVGAGI. CDR3 loop: CASSYSRDRGNTEAFF. The CDR3 DNA is TGTGCCAGCAGTTACTCGAGGGACAGGGGGAACACTGAAGCTTTCTTT.

The chain links TRBV4-2 to TRBJ1-4; D unresolved. This CDR3 has 16 amino acids. Germline V gives CDR1 LGHNA, CDR2 YNFKEQ. The V end lost 0 bases, the J end lost 3 bases, and 11 bases lay between the germline ends. The CDR3 DNA follows: TGTGCCAGCAGCCAAGATAGGCCGGGATCTAATGAAAAACTGTTTTTT. This encodes CASSQDRPGSNEKLFF.

This clone was seen more than once but under ten times. The rearrangement joins TRBV18 to TRBJ1-2; 8 bases fit TRBD1. Germline values: CDR1 KGHSH, CDR2 LQKENI. J gave up 3 bases and V 5 bases, and 11 bases lay outside the gene matches. The length of the CDR3 is 16 residues. This CDR3 is CASSSTRQGRDYGYTF. The CDR3 DNA is TGTGCCAGCTCATCGACACGACAGGGGAGGGACTATGGCTACACCTTC.